The 13 T cell receptor beta chains presented below share a single source sample, sequenced in a study of cytomegalovirus exposure and HLA in healthy donors. PCR amplification relied on 60 Vbeta primers (plus 13 Jbeta primers). Produced via immunoSEQ multiplex PCR; TCRdb's table is partial and in-frame only. The profile shows around 100,000 clones, over 60% of them singletons. Sequenced: PBMCs. These TCRs come from a woman aged 25 to 45 in good health and CMV-seronegative.

The gene calls are TRBV2 and TRBJ1-5, with 11 nucleotides matching TRBD1. CDR1 is SNHLY, CDR2 FYNNEI, per germline. V shed 7 bases, J shed 6 bases, and the junction held 8 bases outside the gene matches. The CDR3 loop spans 15 amino acids. The CDR3 reads CASTLGQGAFQPQHF. The CDR3 nucleotides are TGTGCCAGCACCCTAGGACAGGGGGCTTTTCAGCCCCAGCATTTT. Using reference TRBV2 and TRBJ1-5 for the parts outside the CDR3, the full variable domain is EPEVTQTPSHQVTQMGQEVILRCVPISNHLYFYWYRQILGQKVEFLVSFYNNEISEKSEIFDDQFSVERPDGSNFTLKIRSTKLEDSAMYFCASTLGQGAFQPQHFGDGTRLSIL.

This clone appeared a few times. V is TRBV9 and J is TRBJ2-7; D is unresolved. Germline-derived CDR1 and CDR2 are SGDLS and YYNGEE. The V gene lost 2 bases and the J gene lost 0 bases, with 12 bases spanning the gap. The CDR3 consists of 15 residues. The CDR3 DNA sequence: TGTGCCAGCAGCGTTAGCTCGGGTTCCTCCTACGAGCAGTACTTC. Encoded protein: CASSVSSGSSYEQYF.

The gene calls are TRBV18 and TRBJ2-1; the D is unclear. The germline V gene has CDR1 KGHSH and CDR2 LQKENI. Trimming took 3 bases from V and 10 from J, leaving 13 bases between them. The CDR3 length is 13 residues. CDR3 protein: CASSPTGLKEQFF. DNA for the CDR3: TGTGCCAGCTCACCTACCGGTCTAAAAGAGCAGTTCTTC.

This clone has just a few counts. The chain links TRBV9 to TRBJ2-6; a weak D match, TRBD1 (5 bases). This CDR3 spans 19 amino acids. Deletions cut 0 bases from V and 0 bases from J, with 16 bases between. From germline, CDR1 is SGDLS and CDR2 YYNGEE. This CDR3 reads CASSVAARQRSSGANVLTF. In DNA form, the CDR3 reads TGTGCCAGCAGCGTAGCAGCGAGACAGAGGAGCTCTGGGGCCAACGTCCTGACTTTC.

The rearrangement links TRBV7-3 to TRBJ2-6; no clear D gene. Germline V CDR1 and CDR2: SGHTA, FQGTGA. CDR3 length: 18 amino acids. The V end lost 1 base, the J end lost 1 base, and 14 bases lay between the germline ends. Here the CDR3 reads CASSLIGTAPSGANVLTF. The CDR3 DNA sequence: TGTGCCAGCAGCTTAATCGGCACAGCCCCTTCTGGGGCCAACGTCCTGACTTTC.

The genes are TRBV5-6 and TRBJ2-7, with 10 bases lining up with TRBD2. After removal of 1 base from V and 1 base from J, the junction contained 11 bases not matched to a gene. The germline CDR1 and CDR2 sequences are SGHDT and YYEEEE. The length of the CDR3 is 18 residues. The CDR3 coding sequence is TGTGCCAGCAGCTTGAGGACTAGCGGTTTTAAAGGGTCCTACGAGCAGTACTTC. Translating it yields CASSLRTSGFKGSYEQYF. The full variable domain, rest sourced from reference TRBV5-6 and TRBJ2-7, is DAGVTQSPTHLIKTRGQQVTLRCSPKSGHDTVSWYQQALGQGPQFIFQYYEEEERQRGNFPDRFSGHQFPNYSSELNVNALLLGDSALYLCASSLRTSGFKGSYEQYFGPGTRLTVT.

This rearrangement joins TRBV9 to TRBJ2-1; the match to TRBD2 covers 7 bases. Trimming at V came to 3 bases and at J to 0 bases, leaving 0 bases not matched to a gene. Germline lookup yields CDR1 SGDLS and CDR2 YYNGEE. This CDR3 has 14 residues. The CDR3 nucleotides read TGTGCCAGCAGCGGGACTAGCTCCTACAATGAGCAGTTCTTC. Amino acid sequence: CASSGTSSYNEQFF.

The genes are TRBV6-5 and TRBJ1-1, with 8 bases aligning to TRBD1. CDR1 is MNHEY and CDR2 is SVGAGI in the germline V gene. The CDR3 runs to 13 residues. The J segment lost 6 bases and the V segment lost 2 bases, leaving 2 bases of the junction unmatched. The CDR3 bases are TGTGCCAGCAGTTACGGGACAGGCTCTGAAGCTTTCTTT. It specifies CASSYGTGSEAFF.

This clone has a handful of counts. At one boundary the junction diverges from the germline segment, which might be a read error. The rearrangement links TRBV7-7 to TRBJ2-2; 7 bases align to TRBD2. Germline V CDR1 and CDR2: SSHAT, FNYEAQ (reference sequence). The CDR3 sequence is 14 residues long. The CDR3 loop reads CASSLDGTNRELFF. CDR3 sequence (DNA): TGTGCTAGCAGCTTAGATGGGACTAATCGGGAGCTGTTTTTT. Full variable domain (missing parts from reference TRBV7-7 and TRBJ2-2): GAGVSQSPRYKVTKRGQDVTLRCDPISSHATLYWYQQALGQGPEFLTYFNYEAQPDKSGLPSDRFSAERPEGSISTLTIQRTEQRDSAMYRCASSLDGTNRELFFGEGSRLTVL.

The sample holds one count of this clone. CDR3: CASREWRDWYEQYF. The CDR3, as DNA: TGTGCCAGTAGGGAGTGGCGGGATTGGTACGAGCAGTACTTC. This chain uses TRBV19 with TRBJ2-7, with a weak D call TRBD2 (6 bases). The CDR3 runs 14 residues. The V gene lost 6 bases and the J gene lost 4 bases, with 16 bases spanning the gap. The germline gives CDR1 LNHDA, CDR2 SQIVND (reference sequence).

The rearrangement links TRBV27 to TRBJ2-3; the D gene is possibly TRBD1 (6 bases). From germline, CDR1 is MNHEY and CDR2 SMNVEV (reference sequence). The V end was cut by 3 bases, the J end by 2 bases, with 21 bases between. The CDR3 length is 18 residues. CDR3 in amino acids: CASSLFPDRWAPTDTQYF. The CDR3 DNA is TGTGCCAGCAGTTTGTTCCCCGACAGGTGGGCCCCCACAGATACGCAGTATTTT.

This chain connects TRBV18 to TRBJ1-5; D is uncertain. CDR3 length: 13 amino acids. Germline loops: CDR1 KGHSH, CDR2 LQKENI. V was shortened by 2 bases and J by 4 bases, with 6 bases between the two germline ends. The CDR3 sequence: CASSPDTNQPQHF. DNA for the CDR3: TGTGCCAGCTCACCAGACACAAATCAGCCCCAGCATTTT.

This chain uses TRBV7-2 with TRBJ2-7, with 7 bases aligning to TRBD2. The CDR3 is 17 residues long. J lost 0 bases, V lost 1 base, and 9 bases had no gene match. The germline V gene has CDR1 SGHTA and CDR2 FQGNSA. The CDR3 sequence: CASSLVWATSASYEQYF. The CDR3 nucleotides read TGTGCCAGCAGCTTAGTGTGGGCAACTAGCGCCTCCTACGAGCAGTACTTC.